One sample yielded the 22 T cell receptor beta chains listed below, sequenced in a study of shared clonotypes between healthy human individuals. The table came from immunoSEQ multiplex PCR; TCRdb's copy has only in-frame clones and leaves some out. Among hundreds of thousands of clones listed, 98% were seen once. Naive CD8 isolation took CD45RO-negative cells positively selected for CCR7 and excluded terminally differentiated effector memory CD45RA+ cells. The specimen sequenced was naive CD8+ T cells sorted from blood. The receptors shown here come from a man aged 30-40 years in good health.

The chain uses TRBV6-5 and TRBJ1-5; maybe TRBD1 (5 bases). In germline, CDR1 is MNHEY, CDR2 SVGAGI. The CDR3 is 13 amino acids. V was cut by 0 bases and J by 9 bases, with 9 bases left in between. CDR3 nucleotide sequence: TGTGCCAGCAGTTACTCGAAGGGGTGGCCCCAGCATTTT. Translating it yields CASSYSKGWPQHF.

CDR3 coding DNA: TGTGCCAGCAGTGTGTCGGACTATGGCTACACCTTC. It encodes CASSVSDYGYTF. The chain employs TRBV25-1 and TRBJ1-2; no clear D. In germline, CDR1 is MGHDK, CDR2 SYGVNS. CDR3 size: 12 residues. V was trimmed by 4 bases and J by 3 bases, leaving 6 bases between them.

The chain has TRBV25-1 and TRBJ2-1, with 12 bases aligning to TRBD2. J was trimmed by 6 bases and V by 4 bases; bases with no gene match: 13. This CDR3 spans 18 amino acids. Looked up from germline, CDR1 is MGHDK and CDR2 is SYGVNS. The CDR3 bases are TGTGCCAGCAGTGCGGGACGGTGGACTAGCGGGATACTCAATGAGCAGTTCTTC. Encoded protein: CASSAGRWTSGILNEQFF.

V is TRBV5-6 and J is TRBJ2-7; unclear D gene. The germline V gene has CDR1 SGHDT and CDR2 YYEEEE. V lost 4 bases, J lost 0 bases, and 5 bases lay in between. This CDR3 is built from 12 residues. The CDR3 here is CASSHSSYEQYF. As DNA, the CDR3 is TGTGCCAGCAGCCACAGCTCCTACGAGCAGTACTTC.

V and J are TRBV19 and TRBJ2-1; 13 bases fit TRBD2. CDR3 length: 23 amino acids. V trimming: 9 bases; J trimming: 0 bases; junction bases outside the gene matches: 26. The germline gives CDR1 LNHDA, CDR2 SQIVND (reference sequence). CDR3 protein: CASIRRARREGLAGLTSYNEQFF. The CDR3 DNA is TGTGCCAGCATACGCCGGGCGCGGAGAGAGGGACTAGCGGGACTCACCTCCTACAATGAGCAGTTCTTC.

This rearrangement joins TRBV7-9 to TRBJ2-1; 8 positions agree with TRBD2. With 10 bases clipped from V and 7 bases from J, the junction kept 12 bases outside the gene matches. There are 14 residues in the CDR3. The germline gives CDR1 SEHNR, CDR2 FQNEAQ (reference sequence). This CDR3 is CATAEAAGGNEQFF. The CDR3 DNA reads TGTGCCACAGCCGAGGCTGCGGGAGGAAATGAGCAGTTCTTC.

The chain recombines TRBV10-3 with TRBJ1-1; D may be TRBD1 (5 bases). This CDR3 spans 14 amino acids. Germline assignment: CDR1 ENHRY and CDR2 SYGVKD. Trimming took 2 bases from V and 1 from J, leaving 8 bases between them. The CDR3 sequence is CAISEPGTNTEAFF. DNA for the CDR3: TGTGCCATCAGTGAGCCAGGGACGAACACTGAAGCTTTCTTT.

The V and J genes are TRBV27 and TRBJ1-4; no firm D call. Trimming pared 3 bases from V and 3 bases from J, leaving 8 bases between. Germline V gives CDR1 MNHEY, CDR2 SMNVEV (reference sequence). This CDR3 comprises 14 residues. The CDR3, as DNA: TGTGCCAGCAGTTTCAGACAAGCTAATGAAAAACTGTTTTTT. It specifies CASSFRQANEKLFF.

The gene calls are TRBV7-2 and TRBJ2-3, with 10 bases matching TRBD2. This CDR3 region has 18 residues. CDR1 and CDR2 from the germline V gene are SGHTA and FQGNSA. The V gene end was trimmed by 5 bases and the J gene end by 3 bases; junction bases not matched to a gene: 14. The CDR3 DNA reads TGTGCCAGCAGCCTGGGGTGGCTAGCGGGAGTTCGAACAGATACGCAGTATTTT. Translating it yields CASSLGWLAGVRTDTQYF.

V usage is TRBV28 and J usage is TRBJ2-2; D tentatively fits TRBD1 or TRBD2 (5 bases each). This CDR3 is 17 amino acids long. Germline CDR1 and CDR2: MDHEN and SYDVKM. V lost 6 bases and J 5 bases, leaving 22 bases between the germline ends. The CDR3 sequence is CASSGPRRTGRTGELFF. The CDR3 bases are TGTGCCAGCAGCGGGCCTCGTCGGACGGGACGGACCGGGGAGCTGTTTTTT.

The V and J genes are TRBV7-9 and TRBJ1-3; 9 nucleotides agree with TRBD1. V lost 5 bases, J lost 5 bases, and 13 bases stayed unmatched. Germline V gene lookup returns CDR1 SEHNR and CDR2 FQNEAQ (reference sequence). The length of the CDR3 is 17 residues. The CDR3 protein is CASSPTPTGGDRNTIYF. The CDR3 nucleotides read TGTGCCAGCAGCCCGACGCCGACAGGGGGAGATCGAAACACCATATATTTT.

The chain couples TRBV25-1 to TRBJ2-7; 7 positions agree with TRBD1. Germline assignment: CDR1 MGHDK and CDR2 SYGVNS. Unmatched junction bases numbered 12, after V lost 0 bases and J lost 4 bases. This CDR3 spans 17 amino acids. The CDR3 reads CASSEYYRGLGVYEQYF. CDR3 coding DNA: TGTGCCAGCAGTGAATATTATAGGGGGCTAGGGGTTTACGAGCAGTACTTC.

The V call is TRBV6-6, the J call TRBJ1-1, with TRBD1 as a possible D gene (6 bases). Deletions cut 6 bases from V and 9 bases from J, with 17 bases between. The CDR3 covers 13 residues. Germline V gene data show CDR1 as MNHNY and CDR2 as SVGAGI (reference sequence). In DNA form, the CDR3 reads TGTGCCAGCAGAGAACAGGGTGGCCTGAAAGCTTTCTTT. Translated, it gives CASREQGGLKAFF.

This clone was found once. This chain uses TRBV6-5 with TRBJ2-5, with 7 bases matching TRBD2. The CDR3 totals 15 residues. V trimming: 3 bases; J trimming: 1 base; junction bases outside the gene matches: 5. CDR1 MNHEY and CDR2 SVGAGI come from the germline V gene. In DNA, the CDR3 is TGTGCCAGCAGTTATGGCGGGAGCCCCCAAGAGACCCAGTACTTC. Translating it yields CASSYGGSPQETQYF.

With respect to this clone: The sample carries other DNA sequences with the same CDR3. The V and J genes are TRBV2 and TRBJ1-1, with D possibly being TRBD1 (5 bases). Germline V gene sequence: CDR1 SNHLY, CDR2 FYNNEI. This CDR3 region has 10 residues. V was pared by 6 bases and J by 8 bases, with 7 bases between. The CDR3 sequence: CASRGTEAFF. Here the CDR3 DNA reads TGTGCCAGCAGGGGGACCGAAGCTTTCTTT.

The chain couples TRBV6-5 to TRBJ2-5; D is perhaps TRBD1 or TRBD2 (5 bases each). Trimming pared 6 bases from V and 5 bases from J, leaving 19 bases between. Germline V gives CDR1 MNHEY, CDR2 SVGAGI. The CDR3 has 15 amino acids. The CDR3: CASSPYATGLETQYF. The CDR3 nucleotides read TGTGCCAGCAGCCCATATGCTACGGGGCTTGAGACCCAGTACTTC.

The chain uses TRBV6-5 and TRBJ2-1; D might be TRBD2 (6 bases). Germline CDR1 MNHEY, CDR2 SVGAGI. V was cut by 0 bases and J by 4 bases, with 13 bases left in between. The CDR3 consists of 16 residues. The CDR3 protein is CASSYSTGERYNEQFF. CDR3 in DNA: TGTGCCAGCAGTTACTCGACGGGGGAGAGGTACAATGAGCAGTTCTTC.

The rearrangement links TRBV6-6 to TRBJ2-3; tentative D call: TRBD2 (7 bases). Germline CDR1 is MNHNY and CDR2 is SVGAGI (reference sequence). V lost 10 bases to trimming and J lost 4 bases, with 12 bases between them. The CDR3 sequence is 12 residues long. This CDR3 reads CATSGGPDTQYF. The CDR3 DNA reads as TGTGCCACCTCGGGGGGCCCAGATACGCAGTATTTT.

The V gene is TRBV7-6, the J gene TRBJ2-1; no clear D gene. Germline V gene data show CDR1 as SGHVS and CDR2 as FNYEAQ. The ends were cut back, 1 base at V and 0 bases at J, with 7 bases in the middle. The CDR3 sequence is 15 residues long. CDR3 loop: CASSLVLGSYNEQFF. As DNA, the CDR3 is TGTGCCAGCAGCTTAGTTCTGGGCTCCTACAATGAGCAGTTCTTC.

The genes are TRBV7-9 and TRBJ2-7; unclear D gene. The ends were cut back, 5 bases at V and 0 bases at J, with 17 bases in the middle. Per the germline V gene, CDR1 is SEHNR and CDR2 is FQNEAQ (reference sequence). CDR3 length: 16 amino acids. CDR3 coding DNA: TGTGCCAGCAGCGGAAGTACAAAGACCCGCTCCTACGAGCAGTACTTC. The encoded protein is CASSGSTKTRSYEQYF.

The chain carries TRBV7-2 and TRBJ2-5; 9 positions agree with TRBD2. The germline V gene encodes CDR1 SGHTA and CDR2 FQGNSA. CDR3 size: 16 residues. V dropped 3 bases and J dropped 4; count of bases not matched to a gene: 9. CDR3 nucleotides: TGTGCCAGCAGCTTTGTGGGACTAGCCTATAGAGAGACCCAGTACTTC. Translating gives CASSFVGLAYRETQYF.

This chain links TRBV7-9 with TRBJ2-7; 12 nucleotides align to TRBD2. Germline V gene data show CDR1 as SEHNR and CDR2 as FQNEAQ (reference sequence). The CDR3 loop spans 16 amino acids. After removal of 5 bases from V and 0 bases from J, the junction contained 5 bases not matched to a gene. The CDR3 protein is CASSTGLAGFSYEQYF. CDR3 sequence (DNA): TGTGCCAGCAGCACAGGACTAGCGGGATTCTCCTACGAGCAGTACTTC.